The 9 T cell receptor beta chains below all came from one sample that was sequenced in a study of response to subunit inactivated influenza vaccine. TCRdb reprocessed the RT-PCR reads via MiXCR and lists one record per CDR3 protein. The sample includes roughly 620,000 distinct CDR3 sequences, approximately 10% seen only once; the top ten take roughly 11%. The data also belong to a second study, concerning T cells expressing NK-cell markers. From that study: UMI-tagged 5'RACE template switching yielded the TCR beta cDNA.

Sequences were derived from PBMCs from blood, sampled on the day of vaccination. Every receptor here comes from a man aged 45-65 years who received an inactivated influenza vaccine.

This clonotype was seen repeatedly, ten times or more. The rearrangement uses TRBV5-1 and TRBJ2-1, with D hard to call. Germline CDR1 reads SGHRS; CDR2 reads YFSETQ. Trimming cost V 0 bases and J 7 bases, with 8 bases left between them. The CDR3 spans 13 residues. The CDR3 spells CASSLEDRNEQFF. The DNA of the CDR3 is TGCGCCAGCAGCTTGGAGGACCGGAATGAGCAGTTCTTC.

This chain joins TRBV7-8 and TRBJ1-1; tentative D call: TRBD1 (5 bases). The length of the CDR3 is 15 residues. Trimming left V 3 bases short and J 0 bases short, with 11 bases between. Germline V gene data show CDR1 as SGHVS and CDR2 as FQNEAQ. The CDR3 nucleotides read TGTGCCAGCAGCTTCGAGACAGAGTTGAACACTGAAGCTTTCTTT. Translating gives CASSFETELNTEAFF. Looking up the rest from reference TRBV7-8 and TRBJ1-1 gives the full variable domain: GAGVSQSPRYKVAKRGQDVALRCDPISGHVSLFWYQQALGQGPEFLTYFQNEAQLDKSGLPSDRFFAERPEGSVSTLKIQRTQQEDSAVYLCASSFETELNTEAFFGQGTRLTVV.

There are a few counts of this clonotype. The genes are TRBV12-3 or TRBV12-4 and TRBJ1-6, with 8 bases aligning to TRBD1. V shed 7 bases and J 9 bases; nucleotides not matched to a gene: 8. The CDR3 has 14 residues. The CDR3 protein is CASTPDRATSPLHF. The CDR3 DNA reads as TGTGCCAGCACCCCGGACAGGGCGACTTCACCCCTCCACTTT.

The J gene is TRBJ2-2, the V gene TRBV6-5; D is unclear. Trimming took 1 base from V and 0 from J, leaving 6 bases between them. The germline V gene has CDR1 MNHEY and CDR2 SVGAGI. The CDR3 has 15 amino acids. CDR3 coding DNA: TGTGCCAGCAGTTACTGGGATGCGAACACCGGGGAGCTGTTTTTT. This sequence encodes CASSYWDANTGELFF.

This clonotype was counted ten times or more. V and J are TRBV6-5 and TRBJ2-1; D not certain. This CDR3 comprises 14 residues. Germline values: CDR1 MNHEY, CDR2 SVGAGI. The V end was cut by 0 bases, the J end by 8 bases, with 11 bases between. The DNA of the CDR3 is TGTGCCAGCAGTTACTCGTATCAGCCGGATGAGCAGTTCTTC. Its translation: CASSYSYQPDEQFF.

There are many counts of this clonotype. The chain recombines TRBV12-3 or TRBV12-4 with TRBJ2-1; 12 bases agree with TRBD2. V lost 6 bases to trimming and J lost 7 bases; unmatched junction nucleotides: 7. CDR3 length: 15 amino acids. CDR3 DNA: TGTGCCAGCAGAGTCGGACTAGCGGGGAGGAATGAGCAGTTCTTC. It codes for CASRVGLAGRNEQFF.

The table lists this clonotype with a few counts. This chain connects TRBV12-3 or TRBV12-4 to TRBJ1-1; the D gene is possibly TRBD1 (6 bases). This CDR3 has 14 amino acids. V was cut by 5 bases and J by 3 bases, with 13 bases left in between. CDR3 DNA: TGTGCCAGCAGTCCCTCCTGGGGGCACACTGAAGCTTTCTTT. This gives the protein CASSPSWGHTEAFF.

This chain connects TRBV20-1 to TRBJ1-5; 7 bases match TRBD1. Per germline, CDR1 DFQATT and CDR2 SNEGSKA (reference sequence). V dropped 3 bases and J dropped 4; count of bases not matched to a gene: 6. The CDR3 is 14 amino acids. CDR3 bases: TGCAGTGCTAGGATACTCAGGGGGAATCAGCCCCAGCATTTT. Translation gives CSARILRGNQPQHF.

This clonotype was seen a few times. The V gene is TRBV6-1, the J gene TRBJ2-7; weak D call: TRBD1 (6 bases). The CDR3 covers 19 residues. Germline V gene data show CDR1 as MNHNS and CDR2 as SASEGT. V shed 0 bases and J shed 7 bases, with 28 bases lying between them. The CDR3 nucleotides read TGTGCCAGCAGTGAAGCCTTATTCGGTAGGGGACAAGGCTTTGAGGAGCAGTACTTC. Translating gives CASSEALFGRGQGFEEQYF.